This T cell receptor beta chain came from a study of T-cell reconstitution after alpha-beta-depleted transplantation in children. This sample's TCRbeta library carried unique molecular identifier barcodes. TCRdb re-called the PCR reads with MiXCR, one entry per CDR3 protein. The sample yields 400,000 to 500,000 distinct CDR3 sequences, roughly 11% seen once. There are 12 residues in the CDR3. CDR1 is DFQATT and CDR2 is SNEGSKA in the germline V gene (reference sequence). V lost 6 bases to trimming and J lost 3 bases, with 11 bases between them. The sequences come from PBMCs from the stem cell graft donor, collected from the stem cell graft. The chain is built from TRBV20-1 and TRBJ1-1, with D uncertain. The sequence was obtained from a human donor who donated a stem cell graft to a child with acute myeloid leukemia. The CDR3 reads CSAPGPHTEAFF. CDR3 nucleotides: TGCAGTGCGCCGGGTCCCCACACTGAAGCTTTCTTT.